These 21 T cell receptor beta chains share one sample of origin, sequenced in a study of shared clonotypes between healthy human individuals. This table comes from immunoSEQ multiplex PCR, and its TCRdb copy is limited to in-frame clones, with some not included. The profile shows roughly 2.4 million clones, under 97% of them singletons. Input material: naive CD4+ T cells sorted from blood. Specified subset: CD45RA+ positively selected. The receptors derive from a man in his late teens or twenties in good health.

V and J are TRBV6-5 and TRBJ1-4; no reliable D call. Trimming cost V 3 bases and J 8 bases, with 13 bases left between them. The CDR3 covers 14 residues. Germline V gene data show CDR1 as MNHEY and CDR2 as SVGAGI. The CDR3 DNA is TGTGCCAGCAGTTATACACCCCTCGGGGAAAAACTGTTTTTT. It translates to CASSYTPLGEKLFF.

With respect to this clone: Other DNA sequences within the sample encode an identical CDR3. V is TRBV7-2 and J is TRBJ2-5, with unresolved D. CDR1 and CDR2 (germline): SGHTA, FQGNSA. Between the trimmed V and J ends, which lost 2 bases and 5 bases, there was a span of 12 bases. This CDR3 spans 14 amino acids. The CDR3 nucleotides read TGTGCCAGCAGCTTATCAGACCACCGGGAGACCCAGTACTTC. It translates to CASSLSDHRETQYF.

The chain recombines TRBV5-1 with TRBJ1-1, with a weak D call TRBD1 (5 bases). The CDR3 extends over 14 amino acids. Trimming took off 3 bases at V and 4 bases at J, with 13 bases between the two ends. Germline V gene sequence: CDR1 SGHRS, CDR2 YFSETQ. CDR3 amino acids: CASSSGPGGTEAFF. The CDR3 nucleotides are TGCGCCAGCAGCTCGGGACCTGGGGGCACTGAAGCTTTCTTT.

The rearrangement uses TRBV6-5 and TRBJ1-4; 7 bases align to TRBD1. This CDR3 has 13 residues. Germline V CDR1 and CDR2: MNHEY, SVGAGI. The trim removed 2 bases at V and 7 bases at J, leaving 1 base unmatched. The CDR3: CASSYDRVEKLFF. The CDR3 bases are TGTGCCAGCAGTTACGACAGGGTTGAAAAACTGTTTTTT.

The rearrangement uses TRBV18 and TRBJ1-3, with D hard to call. This CDR3 is built from 16 residues. CDR1 is KGHSH and CDR2 is LQKENI in the germline V gene. V was clipped by 0 bases and J by 0 bases, with 9 bases between them. The CDR3 sequence: CASSPPRQSSGNTIYF. In DNA, the CDR3 is TGTGCCAGCTCACCACCTAGGCAGAGCTCTGGAAACACCATATATTTT.

V and J are TRBV27 and TRBJ2-2; D may match TRBD1 or TRBD2 (5 bases each). V was shortened by 5 bases and J by 0 bases, with 19 bases between the two germline ends. Germline CDR1 MNHEY, CDR2 SMNVEV (reference sequence). The CDR3 length is 18 residues. The chain's CDR3 is CASSLRILGAPNTGELFF. CDR3 sequence (DNA): TGTGCCAGCAGTCTAAGGATCCTCGGGGCCCCGAACACCGGGGAGCTGTTTTTT.

The rearrangement links TRBV28 to TRBJ1-5, with 8 bases identical to TRBD1. Unmatched junction bases numbered 14, after V lost 5 bases and J lost 2 bases. In germline, CDR1 is MDHEN, CDR2 SYDVKM. This CDR3 has 18 residues. Here the CDR3 reads CASSAIGQGAWGNQPQHF. As DNA, the CDR3 is TGTGCCAGCAGTGCAATAGGACAGGGCGCATGGGGCAATCAGCCCCAGCATTTT.

This clone has just one count. The V gene is TRBV28, the J gene TRBJ1-5, with no clear D. Trimming cost V 8 bases and J 3 bases, with 8 bases left between them. This CDR3 has 12 amino acids. Germline CDR1 MDHEN, CDR2 SYDVKM. This CDR3 reads CASVSLNQPQHF. CDR3 DNA: TGTGCCAGCGTTAGTCTCAATCAGCCCCAGCATTTT.

On this clone: Other nucleotide sequences in the sample specify the same CDR3. The CDR3 region is CASSVGPGRETQYF. The DNA of the CDR3 is TGTGCCAGCAGCGTAGGGCCAGGGAGAGAGACCCAGTACTTC. The V call is TRBV9, the J call TRBJ2-5; D may match TRBD1 or TRBD2 (5 bases each). CDR3 length: 14 amino acids. CDR1 and CDR2 (germline): SGDLS, YYNGEE. The V end was cut by 0 bases, the J end by 4 bases, with 10 bases between.

V is TRBV10-2 and J is TRBJ1-4, with D hard to call. Trimming took 3 bases from V and 10 from J, leaving 12 bases between them. Germline CDR1 and CDR2: WSHSY and SAAADI. The CDR3 consists of 13 residues. CDR3 DNA sequence: TGCGCCAGCAGTGAAATTTCGGAGCGAAAACTGTTTTTT. Protein sequence: CASSEISERKLFF.

The V and J genes are TRBV4-3 and TRBJ2-4; 8 bases agree with TRBD1. Germline V CDR1 and CDR2: LGHNA, YSLEER. The CDR3 consists of 15 residues. V lost 0 bases, J lost 7 bases, and 5 bases stayed unmatched. The CDR3: CASSQDRGQGNIQYF. As DNA, the CDR3 is TGCGCCAGCAGCCAAGATCGAGGACAGGGTAACATTCAGTACTTC.

This clone was observed a single time. J is TRBJ2-7 and V is TRBV5-1; weak D call: TRBD1 (6 bases). The CDR3 has 17 residues. CDR1 is SGHRS and CDR2 is YFSETQ in the germline V gene. V gave up 7 bases and J gave up 0 bases, with 23 bases separating them. In DNA form, the CDR3 reads TGCGCCAGCCCTCGACAGGTCCTTCCTAATAGCTCCTACGAGCAGTACTTC. This translates into CASPRQVLPNSSYEQYF.

This CDR3 reads CASSSDRGRGQPQHF. Written as DNA, the CDR3 is TGTGCCAGCAGCTCGGACAGGGGGAGAGGTCAGCCCCAGCATTTT. V is TRBV5-6 and J is TRBJ1-5; 10 positions match TRBD1. The J segment lost 6 bases and the V segment lost 3 bases, leaving 6 bases of the junction unmatched. Germline CDR1 is SGHDT and CDR2 is YYEEEE. The CDR3 is made up of 15 amino acids.

This clone was observed once. The chain carries TRBV5-1 and TRBJ2-3; TRBD2 aligns across 11 bases. Germline assignment: CDR1 SGHRS and CDR2 YFSETQ. This CDR3 spans 18 amino acids. With V trimmed by 1 base and J by 5 bases, 12 bases remained unmatched. The CDR3 nucleotides read TGCGCCAGCAGCTTGTGGCCCCGACTAGCGGGGACGGGAGATACGCAGTATTTT. Translation: CASSLWPRLAGTGDTQYF. Full variable domain (missing parts from reference TRBV5-1 and TRBJ2-3): KAGVTQTPRYLIKTRGQQVTLSCSPISGHRSVSWYQQTPGQGLQFLFEYFSETQRNKGNFPGRFSGRQFSNSRSEMNVSTLELGDSALYLCASSLWPRLAGTGDTQYFGPGTRLTVL.

To note about this clone: Additional DNA sequences in this sample encode the identical CDR3. The genes are TRBV9 and TRBJ1-2, with D perhaps TRBD1 (5 bases). The CDR3 is 11 residues long. V gave up 5 bases and J gave up 3 bases, with 5 bases separating them. Germline V gene lookup returns CDR1 SGDLS and CDR2 YYNGEE. DNA for the CDR3: TGTGCCAGCAGGGGGGACTATGGCTACACCTTC. Translating it yields CASRGDYGYTF.

Concerning this clone: Other DNA sequences in this sample translate to the same CDR3. The V gene is TRBV5-1, the J gene TRBJ2-7; D not certain. CDR3 length: 13 residues. V was trimmed by 4 bases and J by 4 bases, leaving 12 bases between them. Looked up from germline, CDR1 is SGHRS and CDR2 is YFSETQ. The CDR3 here is CASSPDPSYEQYF. CDR3 DNA: TGCGCCAGCAGCCCGGACCCTTCTTACGAGCAGTACTTC.

Note on this clone: Its ends do not fully match the called genes, so a read error is possible. This chain connects TRBV20-1 to TRBJ1-2; D gene ambiguous. Per the germline V gene, CDR1 is DFQATT and CDR2 is SNEGSKA (reference sequence). The CDR3 runs 10 residues. Here the CDR3 DNA reads TGCACTGCTCGGGTGGATGGCTACACCTTC. Encoded protein: CTARVDGYTF.

This clone showed up just once. The chain joins TRBV6-6 to TRBJ1-5; D gene unclear. Trimming shortened V by 6 bases and J by 5 bases, and 11 bases separated the two germline ends. Germline lookup yields CDR1 MNHNY and CDR2 SVGAGI (reference sequence). CDR3 length: 13 residues. DNA of the CDR3: TGTGCCAGCAGCCATCCGCGGGATCAGCCCCAGCATTTT. Its translation is CASSHPRDQPQHF.

The chain employs TRBV28 and TRBJ1-2; D may be TRBD1 (5 bases). The CDR3 consists of 15 residues. V gave up 10 bases and J gave up 5 bases, with 23 bases separating them. CDR1 is MDHEN, CDR2 SYDVKM, per germline. This chain's CDR3 is CATRGGEAFRYGYTF. As DNA, the CDR3 is TGTGCCACCCGGGGAGGGGAGGCCTTTAGGTATGGCTACACCTTC.

V usage is TRBV6-5 and J usage is TRBJ2-5; no reliable D call. The V end lost 0 bases, the J end lost 6 bases, and 11 bases lay between the germline ends. The CDR3 has 14 amino acids. Germline CDR1 and CDR2: MNHEY and SVGAGI. The CDR3 region has the DNA TGTGCCAGCAGTTACTCCTCAGGTGGTCAGACCCAGTACTTC. Its protein product is CASSYSSGGQTQYF.

The CDR3 protein is CASSPQGAANYGYTF. DNA of the CDR3: TGTGCCAGCAGCCCCCAAGGGGCGGCTAACTATGGCTACACCTTC. The V gene is TRBV7-9, the J gene TRBJ1-2; D might be TRBD1 (5 bases). Trimming removed 5 bases at V and 0 bases at J, with 13 bases between. In germline, CDR1 is SEHNR, CDR2 FQNEAQ (reference sequence). The CDR3 sequence is 15 residues long.